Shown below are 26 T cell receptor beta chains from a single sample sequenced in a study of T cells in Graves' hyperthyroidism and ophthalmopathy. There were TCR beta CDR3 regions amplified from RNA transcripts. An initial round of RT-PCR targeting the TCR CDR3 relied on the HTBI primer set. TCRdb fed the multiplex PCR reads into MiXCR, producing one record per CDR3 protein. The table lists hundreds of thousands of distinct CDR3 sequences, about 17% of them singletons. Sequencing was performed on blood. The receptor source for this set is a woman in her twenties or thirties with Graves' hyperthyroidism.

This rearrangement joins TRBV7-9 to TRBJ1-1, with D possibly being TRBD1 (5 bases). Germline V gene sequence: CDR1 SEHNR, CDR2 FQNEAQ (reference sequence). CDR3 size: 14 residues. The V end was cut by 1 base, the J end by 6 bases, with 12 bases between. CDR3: CASSLGVGGSEAFF. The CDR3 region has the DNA TGTGCCAGCAGCTTAGGTGTGGGGGGATCTGAAGCTTTCTTT. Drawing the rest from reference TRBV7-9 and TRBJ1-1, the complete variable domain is DTGVSQNPRHKITKRGQNVTFRCDPISEHNRLYWYRQTLGQGPEFLTYFQNEAQLEKSRLLSDRFSAERPKGSFSTLEIQRTEQGDSAMYLCASSLGVGGSEAFFGQGTRLTVV.

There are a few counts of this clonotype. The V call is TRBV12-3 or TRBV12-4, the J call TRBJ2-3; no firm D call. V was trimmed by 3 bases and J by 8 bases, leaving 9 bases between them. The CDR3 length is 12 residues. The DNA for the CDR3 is TGTGCCAGCAGTTTTGTTTTGGGTACGCAGTATTTT. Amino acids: CASSFVLGTQYF.

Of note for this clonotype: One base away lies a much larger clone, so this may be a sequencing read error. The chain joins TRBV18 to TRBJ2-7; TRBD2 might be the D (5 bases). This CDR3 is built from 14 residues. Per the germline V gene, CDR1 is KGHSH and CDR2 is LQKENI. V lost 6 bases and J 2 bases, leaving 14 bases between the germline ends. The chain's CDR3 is CASSTPGNPYEQYF. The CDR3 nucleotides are TGTGCCAGCTCGACACCGGGGAATCCCTACGAGCAGTACTTC.

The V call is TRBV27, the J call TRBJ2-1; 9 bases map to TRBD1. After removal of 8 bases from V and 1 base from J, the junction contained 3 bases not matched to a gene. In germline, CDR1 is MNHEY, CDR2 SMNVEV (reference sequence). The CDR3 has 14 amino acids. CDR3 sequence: CASGDRVSYNEQFF. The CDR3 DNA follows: TGTGCCAGCGGGGACAGGGTTTCCTACAATGAGCAGTTCTTC.

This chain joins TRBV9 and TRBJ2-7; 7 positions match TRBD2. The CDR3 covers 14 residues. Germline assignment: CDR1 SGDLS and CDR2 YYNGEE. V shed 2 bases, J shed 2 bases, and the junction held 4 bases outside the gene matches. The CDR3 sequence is CASSVSSGAYEQYF. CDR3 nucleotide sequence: TGTGCCAGCAGCGTGTCTAGCGGAGCCTACGAGCAGTACTTC.

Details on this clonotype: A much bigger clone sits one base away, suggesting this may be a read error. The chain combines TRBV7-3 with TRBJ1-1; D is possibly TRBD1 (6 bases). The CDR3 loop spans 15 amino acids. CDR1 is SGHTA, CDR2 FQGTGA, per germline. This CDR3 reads CASTINRVLGTEALF. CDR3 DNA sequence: TGTGCCAGCACCATCAACAGGGTATTAGGAACTGAAGCTCTCTTT.

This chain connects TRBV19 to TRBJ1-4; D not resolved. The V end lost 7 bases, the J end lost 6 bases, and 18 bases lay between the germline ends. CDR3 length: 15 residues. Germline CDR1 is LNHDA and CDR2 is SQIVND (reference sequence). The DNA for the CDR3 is TGTGCCAGTACTAAAGGAGGCAGACAATATGAAAAACTGTTTTTT. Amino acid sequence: CASTKGGRQYEKLFF.

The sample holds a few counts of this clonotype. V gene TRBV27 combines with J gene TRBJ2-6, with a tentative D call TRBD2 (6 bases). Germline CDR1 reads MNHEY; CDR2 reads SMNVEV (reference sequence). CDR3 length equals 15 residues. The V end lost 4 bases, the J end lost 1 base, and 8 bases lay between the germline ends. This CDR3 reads CASSYGTSGANVLTF. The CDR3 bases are TGTGCCAGCAGTTATGGGACTTCTGGGGCCAACGTCCTGACTTTC.

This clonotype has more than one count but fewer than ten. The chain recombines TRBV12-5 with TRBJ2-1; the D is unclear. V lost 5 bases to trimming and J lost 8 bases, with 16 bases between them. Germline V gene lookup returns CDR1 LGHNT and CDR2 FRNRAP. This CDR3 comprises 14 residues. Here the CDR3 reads CASGRTERNHEQFF. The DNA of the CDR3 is TGTGCTAGTGGTCGGACCGAACGAAATCATGAGCAGTTCTTC.

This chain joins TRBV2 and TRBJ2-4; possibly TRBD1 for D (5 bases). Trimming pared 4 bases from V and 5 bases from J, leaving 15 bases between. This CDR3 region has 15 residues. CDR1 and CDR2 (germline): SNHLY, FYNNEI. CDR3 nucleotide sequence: TGTGCCAGCAGTGTAAGGTTTACAGGTCAAAACATTCAGTACTTC. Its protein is CASSVRFTGQNIQYF.

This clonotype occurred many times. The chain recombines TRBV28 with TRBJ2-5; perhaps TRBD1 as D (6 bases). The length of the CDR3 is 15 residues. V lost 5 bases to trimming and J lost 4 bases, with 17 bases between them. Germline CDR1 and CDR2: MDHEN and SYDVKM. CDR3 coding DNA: TGTGCCAGCAGTCAGACCCCGACAGGAAGAGAGACCCAGTACTTC. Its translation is CASSQTPTGRETQYF.

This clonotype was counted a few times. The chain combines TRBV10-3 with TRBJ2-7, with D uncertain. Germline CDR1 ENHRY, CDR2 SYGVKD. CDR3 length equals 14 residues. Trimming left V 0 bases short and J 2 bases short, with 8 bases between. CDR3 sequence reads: CAISESPGPYEQYF. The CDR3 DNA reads TGTGCCATCAGTGAGTCCCCCGGGCCCTACGAGCAGTACTTC.

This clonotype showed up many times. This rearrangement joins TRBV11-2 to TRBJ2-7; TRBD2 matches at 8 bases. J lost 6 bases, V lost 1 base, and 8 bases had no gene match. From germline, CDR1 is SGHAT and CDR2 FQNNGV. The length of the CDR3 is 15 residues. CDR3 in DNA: TGTGCCAGCAGCTTAGGGGCAGCGGGAGTGTCCGAGCAGTACTTC. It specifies CASSLGAAGVSEQYF.

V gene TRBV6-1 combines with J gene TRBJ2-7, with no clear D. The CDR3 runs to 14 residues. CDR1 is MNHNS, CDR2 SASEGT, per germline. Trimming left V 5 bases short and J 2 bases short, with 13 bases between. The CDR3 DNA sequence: TGTGCCAGCAGTCCCGGCGGCGCACCCTACGAGCAGTACTTC. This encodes CASSPGGAPYEQYF.

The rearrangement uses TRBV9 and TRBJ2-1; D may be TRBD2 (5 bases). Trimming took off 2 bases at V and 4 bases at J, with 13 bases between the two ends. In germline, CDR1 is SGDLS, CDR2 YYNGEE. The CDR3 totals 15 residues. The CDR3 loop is CASSVGEALYNEQFF. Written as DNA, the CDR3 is TGTGCCAGCAGCGTGGGAGAGGCCCTTTACAATGAGCAGTTCTTC.

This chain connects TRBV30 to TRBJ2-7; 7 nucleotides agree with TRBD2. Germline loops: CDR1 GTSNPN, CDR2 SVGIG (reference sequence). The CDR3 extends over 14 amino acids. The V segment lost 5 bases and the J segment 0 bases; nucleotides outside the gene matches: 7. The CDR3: CAWHASGSSYEQYF. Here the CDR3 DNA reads TGTGCCTGGCACGCTAGCGGTAGCTCCTACGAGCAGTACTTC.

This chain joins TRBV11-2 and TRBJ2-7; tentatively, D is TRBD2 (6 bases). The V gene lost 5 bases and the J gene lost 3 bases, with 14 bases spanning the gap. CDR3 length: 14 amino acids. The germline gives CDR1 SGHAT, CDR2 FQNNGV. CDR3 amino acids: CASSPGLGDYEQYF. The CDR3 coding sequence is TGTGCCAGCAGCCCGGGACTGGGGGACTACGAGCAGTACTTC.

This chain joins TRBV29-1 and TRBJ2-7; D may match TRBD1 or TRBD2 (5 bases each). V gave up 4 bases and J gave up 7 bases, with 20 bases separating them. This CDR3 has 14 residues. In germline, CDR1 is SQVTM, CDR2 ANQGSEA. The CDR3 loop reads CSVAYELGTGEQYF. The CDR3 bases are TGCAGCGTTGCTTACGAACTTGGGACCGGGGAGCAGTACTTC.

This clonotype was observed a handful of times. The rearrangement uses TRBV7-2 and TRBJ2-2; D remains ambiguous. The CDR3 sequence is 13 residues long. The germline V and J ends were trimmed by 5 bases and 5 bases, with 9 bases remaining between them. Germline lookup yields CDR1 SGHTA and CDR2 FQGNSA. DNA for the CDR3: TGTGCCAGCAGCCCTCTAGAGACCGGGGAGCTGTTTTTT. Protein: CASSPLETGELFF.

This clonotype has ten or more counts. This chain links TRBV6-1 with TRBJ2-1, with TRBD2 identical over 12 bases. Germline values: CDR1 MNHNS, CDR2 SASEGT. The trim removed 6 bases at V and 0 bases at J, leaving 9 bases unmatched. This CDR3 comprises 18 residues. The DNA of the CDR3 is TGTGCCAGCAGCCTAGCGGGAGGGCCCCTGAGCTCCTACAATGAGCAGTTCTTC. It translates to CASSLAGGPLSSYNEQFF.

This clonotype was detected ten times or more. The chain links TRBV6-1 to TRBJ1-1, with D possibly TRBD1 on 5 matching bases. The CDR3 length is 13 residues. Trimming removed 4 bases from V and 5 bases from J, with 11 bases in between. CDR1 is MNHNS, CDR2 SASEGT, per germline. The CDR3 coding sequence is TGTGCCAGCAGTGCCTATACAGGAACTGAAGCTTTCTTT. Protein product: CASSAYTGTEAFF.

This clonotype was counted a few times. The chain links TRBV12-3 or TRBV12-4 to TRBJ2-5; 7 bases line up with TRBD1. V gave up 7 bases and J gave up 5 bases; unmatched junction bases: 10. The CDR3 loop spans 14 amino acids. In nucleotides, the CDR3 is TGTGCCAGCACCTGGGACAGCGACGTGGAGACCCAGTACTTC. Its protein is CASTWDSDVETQYF.

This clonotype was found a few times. The CDR3 sequence: CASATPAGAARAYTF. As DNA, the CDR3 is TGTGCCAGCGCCACCCCGGCGGGGGCCGCAAGGGCCTACACCTTC. V gene TRBV28 combines with J gene TRBJ1-2; weak D call: TRBD1 (6 bases). This CDR3 comprises 15 residues. Germline CDR1 and CDR2: MDHEN and SYDVKM. The V end was cut by 8 bases, the J end by 10 bases, with 26 bases between.

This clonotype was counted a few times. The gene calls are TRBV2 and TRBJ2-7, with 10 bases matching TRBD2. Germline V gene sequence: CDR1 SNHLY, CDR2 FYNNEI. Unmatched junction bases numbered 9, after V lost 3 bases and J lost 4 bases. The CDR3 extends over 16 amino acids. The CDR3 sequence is CASSDWASGSIYEQYF. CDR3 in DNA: TGTGCCAGCAGTGACTGGGCTAGCGGGAGTATATACGAGCAGTACTTC.

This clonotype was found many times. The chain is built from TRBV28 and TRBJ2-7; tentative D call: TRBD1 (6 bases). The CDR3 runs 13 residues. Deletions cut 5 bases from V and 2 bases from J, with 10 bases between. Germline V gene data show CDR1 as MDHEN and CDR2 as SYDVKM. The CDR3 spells CASSQGGAYEQYF. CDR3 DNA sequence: TGTGCCAGCAGTCAAGGGGGAGCCTACGAGCAGTACTTC.

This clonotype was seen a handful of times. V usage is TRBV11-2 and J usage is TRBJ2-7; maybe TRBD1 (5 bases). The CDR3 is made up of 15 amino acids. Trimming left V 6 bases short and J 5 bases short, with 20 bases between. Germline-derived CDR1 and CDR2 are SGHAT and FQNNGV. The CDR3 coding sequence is TGTGCCAGCAGGCCGATTACCCAGGGTCTCAACGAGCAGTACTTC. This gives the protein CASRPITQGLNEQYF.